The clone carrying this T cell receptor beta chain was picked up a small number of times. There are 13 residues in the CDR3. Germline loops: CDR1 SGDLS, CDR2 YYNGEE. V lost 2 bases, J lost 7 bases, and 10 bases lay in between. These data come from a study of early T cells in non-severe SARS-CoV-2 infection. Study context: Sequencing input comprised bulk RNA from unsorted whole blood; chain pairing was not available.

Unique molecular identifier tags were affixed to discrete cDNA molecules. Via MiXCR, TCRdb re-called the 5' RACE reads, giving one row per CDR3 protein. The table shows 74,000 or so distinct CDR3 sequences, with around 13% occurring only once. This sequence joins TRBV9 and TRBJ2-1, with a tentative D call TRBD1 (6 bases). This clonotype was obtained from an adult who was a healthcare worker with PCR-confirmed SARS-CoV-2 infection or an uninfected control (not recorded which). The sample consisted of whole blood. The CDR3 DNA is TGTGCCAGCAGCGTCCACAGGGATAATGAGCAGTTCTTC. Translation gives CASSVHRDNEQFF.